This entry describes one T cell receptor (beta chain). The antigen is unknown. The data belong to a study of T cells after yellow fever vaccination. Study results and caveats: Within FACS-sorted repertoires, abundant clonotypes contaminating from the bulk population could be present.

V was cut by 7 bases and J by 5 bases, with 10 bases left in between. The CDR3 is 12 amino acids. Production of TCR cDNA was by 5'RACE template switching, which also added a universal primer site and UMIs. TCRdb used MiXCR to reprocess the 5' RACE reads, holding one entry per CDR3 protein. Among 150,000 to 200,000 distinct CDR3 sequences listed, around 8.5% were seen once. Specimen: CD8+ T cells sorted from PBMCs, collected 45 days after the yellow fever booster vaccination. The TCR comes from a man aged 18 to 30 who received the YFV17D yellow fever vaccine. The chain recombines TRBV12-3 or TRBV12-4 with TRBJ2-3; D remains ambiguous. CDR3 sequence (DNA): TGTGCCAGCACTAACGGATTAGATACGCAGTATTTT. It specifies CASTNGLDTQYF.